Below, 23 T cell receptor beta chains from the same sample are listed, as sequenced in a study of CD8 T cell repertoires and HIV-1 epitope variants (dated by TCRdb to the early 2020s). The antigens these receptors bind are not known. The method was the immunoSEQ multiplex PCR assay. What TCRdb holds here is the immuneACCESS table cut down to in-frame rearrangements. Part of the clones is not present; checked against another copy, under half of the missing clones reflect an unresolved V gene, and the others are unexplained. A total of several thousand clones appear in this sample, more than 55% of them only once. The ten most abundant clones make up more than 35% of the sample. The sequencing input was cultured CD8+ T cells derived from PBMCs. These receptors all come from a male donor with HIV.

The CDR3 reads CASSIRTSGKGDTQYF. The CDR3 DNA reads TGTGCCAGCAGCATCCGGACTAGCGGGAAGGGGGATACGCAGTATTTT. The J gene is TRBJ2-3, the V gene TRBV5-6; 12 nucleotides line up with TRBD2. J lost 6 bases, V lost 4 bases, and 9 bases had no gene match. Germline values: CDR1 SGHDT, CDR2 YYEEEE. The CDR3 extends over 16 amino acids. Full variable domain (remainder filled in from reference TRBV5-6 and TRBJ2-3): DAGVTQSPTHLIKTRGQQVTLRCSPKSGHDTVSWYQQALGQGPQFIFQYYEEEERQRGNFPDRFSGHQFPNYSSELNVNALLLGDSALYLCASSIRTSGKGDTQYFGPGTRLTVL.

CDR3 nucleotide sequence: TGTGCCACCAGCAGAGAAAGAAACACAGGAGAAGAGACCCAGTACTTC. Its protein is CATSRERNTGEETQYF. V is TRBV15 and J is TRBJ2-5, with D tentatively TRBD1 (5 bases). CDR1 is LNHNV, CDR2 YYDKDF, per germline (reference sequence). The V and J ends lost 0 bases and 3 bases respectively, with 14 bases between them. The CDR3 spans 16 residues.

This chain connects TRBV15 to TRBJ1-4; TRBD1 might be the D (5 bases). V dropped 3 bases and J dropped 7 bases, with 18 bases sitting between them. The CDR3 covers 16 residues. The V gene's germline CDR1 is LNHNV and CDR2 YYDKDF (reference sequence). CDR3: CATSRADSLGGEKLFF. CDR3 in DNA: TGTGCCACCAGCAGGGCCGACTCCCTCGGGGGTGAAAAACTGTTTTTT.

The V call is TRBV9, the J call TRBJ1-3, with 8 bases matching TRBD1. The CDR3 sequence is 16 residues long. V lost 0 bases and J lost 1; bases outside the gene matches: 3. Germline loops: CDR1 SGDLS, CDR2 YYNGEE. This CDR3 reads CASSVGDRPSGNTIYF. In DNA, the CDR3 is TGTGCCAGCAGCGTAGGGGACAGGCCTTCTGGAAACACCATATATTTT.

A note on this clone: The sample holds other DNA sequences that translate to the same CDR3. J is TRBJ1-5 and V is TRBV7-2; no firm D call. The CDR3 extends over 13 amino acids. The germline V gene has CDR1 SGHTA and CDR2 FQGNSA. V dropped 2 bases and J dropped 4 bases, with 6 bases sitting between them. The CDR3 region is CASSLRPNQPQHF. Here the CDR3 DNA reads TGTGCCAGCAGCTTACGGCCTAATCAGCCCCAGCATTTT. Complete variable domain (other parts from reference TRBV7-2 and TRBJ1-5): GAGVSQSPSNKVTEKGKDVELRCDPISGHTALYWYRQSLGQGLEFLIYFQGNSAPDKSGLPSDRFSAERTGGSVSTLTIQRTQQEDSAVYLCASSLRPNQPQHFGDGTRLSIL.

In this sample, this clone turned up once. The rearrangement uses TRBV6-1 and TRBJ2-2, with 11 bases identical to TRBD1. The CDR3 runs to 18 residues. Germline CDR1 is MNHNS and CDR2 is SASEGT. With 2 bases clipped from V and 3 bases from J, the junction kept 8 bases outside the gene matches. CDR3 amino acids: CASSEWDRGRMDTGELFF. The CDR3 nucleotides read TGTGCCAGCAGTGAATGGGACAGGGGGAGGATGGACACCGGGGAGCTGTTTTTT.

This clone was detected a few times. This sequence joins TRBV19 and TRBJ1-5, with no clear D. The germline V gene encodes CDR1 LNHDA and CDR2 SQIVND (reference sequence). This CDR3 region has 12 residues. V lost 1 base to trimming and J lost 4 bases, with 2 bases between them. The CDR3 region has the DNA TGTGCCAGTAGTATAGGGAATCAGCCCCAGCATTTT. Translated, it gives CASSIGNQPQHF.

This clone is medium-sized within its sample. CDR3 bases: TGTGCCAGCAGTTTAGAGACCGGGGAGCTGTTTTTT. Amino acid sequence: CASSLETGELFF. The V call is TRBV28, the J call TRBJ2-2; D gene ambiguous. The V end lost 2 bases, the J end lost 5 bases, and 3 bases lay between the germline ends. This CDR3 region has 12 residues. Germline loops: CDR1 MDHEN, CDR2 SYDVKM.

This clone was counted a few times. The V gene is TRBV9, the J gene TRBJ2-2; possible D gene TRBD2, 6 bases. This CDR3 has 17 amino acids. Germline V lookup: CDR1 SGDLS, CDR2 YYNGEE. Trimming stripped 0 bases from V and 0 bases from J, with 12 bases between. CDR3 residues: CASSVARGGTNTGELFF. Here the CDR3 DNA reads TGTGCCAGCAGCGTAGCTAGGGGAGGAACGAACACCGGGGAGCTGTTTTTT.

This clone was picked up one time. V is TRBV27 and J is TRBJ2-7; no reliable D call. The germline gives CDR1 MNHEY, CDR2 SMNVEV (reference sequence). This CDR3 region has 15 residues. Trimming stripped 2 bases from V and 0 bases from J, with 11 bases between. CDR3 protein: CASSLQAGSSYEQYF. The CDR3 nucleotides read TGTGCCAGCAGTTTACAAGCCGGTAGCTCCTACGAGCAGTACTTC.

V gene TRBV16 combines with J gene TRBJ2-7, with 7 bases lining up with TRBD1. With 0 bases clipped from V and 12 bases from J, the junction kept 5 bases outside the gene matches. Germline CDR1 is KGHSY and CDR2 is FQNENV. This CDR3 is built from 12 residues. CDR3 region: CASSQSWTGWYF. Here the CDR3 DNA reads TGTGCCAGCAGCCAATCGTGGACAGGTTGGTACTTC.

The chain combines TRBV5-6 with TRBJ2-2, with 12 bases fitting TRBD2. From germline, CDR1 is SGHDT and CDR2 YYEEEE. The V and J ends lost 4 bases and 7 bases, in that order; junction bases with no gene match: 5. This CDR3 is built from 15 residues. For the CDR3, the DNA is TGTGCCAGCAGCCTACCGACTAGCGGGAGCGGGGAGCTGTTTTTT. Residues: CASSLPTSGSGELFF.

J is TRBJ1-2 and V is TRBV23-1; D not certain. TRBV23-1 is known as an ORF, though its function is uncertain. With 1 base removed from V and 1 base from J, the gap between germline ends came to 7 bases. The CDR3 extends over 14 amino acids. The CDR3: CASSQWRLNYGYTF. In nucleotides, the CDR3 is TGCGCCAGCAGTCAATGGAGGCTTAACTATGGCTACACCTTC.

The J gene is TRBJ1-3, the V gene TRBV7-9; no clear D. V was shortened by 5 bases and J by 0 bases, with 5 bases between the two germline ends. The CDR3 has 13 amino acids. Germline CDR1 and CDR2: SEHNR and FQNEAQ (reference sequence). CDR3 nucleotides: TGTGCCAGCAGCGAGGCCTCTGGAAACACCATATATTTT. Translated: CASSEASGNTIYF.

The table lists this clone with a few counts. The V gene is TRBV5-4, the J gene TRBJ1-1; D remains ambiguous. Trimming pared 3 bases from V and 0 bases from J, leaving 6 bases between. Germline lookup yields CDR1 SGHNT and CDR2 YYREEE (reference sequence). The CDR3 is 13 amino acids. The DNA of the CDR3 is TGTGCCAGCAGCTCTTTGATGAACACTGAAGCTTTCTTT. It codes for CASSSLMNTEAFF.

The rearrangement joins TRBV28 to TRBJ1-5, with no clear D. Germline assignment: CDR1 MDHEN and CDR2 SYDVKM. V gave up 6 bases and J gave up 5 bases, with 20 bases separating them. The CDR3 runs to 16 residues. CDR3 DNA: TGTGCCAGCAGCCCCCTTAAGTATGGGGATTATCAGCCCCAGCATTTT. It yields the protein CASSPLKYGDYQPQHF.

This clone was counted a few times. The chain is built from TRBV5-5 and TRBJ2-1; D ambiguous. Trimming removed 2 bases from V and 7 bases from J, with 7 bases in between. The CDR3 is made up of 12 amino acids. Per the germline V gene, CDR1 is SGHKS and CDR2 is YYEKEE (reference sequence). The CDR3 DNA reads as TGTGCCAGCAGCTTCCCGGCTAATGAGCAGTTCTTC. It specifies CASSFPANEQFF.

This clone has a handful of counts. V gene TRBV28 combines with J gene TRBJ2-1; D is unclear. Germline V CDR1 and CDR2: MDHEN, SYDVKM. The length of the CDR3 is 13 residues. V was shortened by 2 bases and J by 5 bases, with 7 bases between the two germline ends. The CDR3, as DNA: TGTGCCAGCAGTTTACTATATCACAATGAGCAGTTCTTC. Residues: CASSLLYHNEQFF.

This chain connects TRBV7-9 to TRBJ2-5; TRBD1 matches 9 bases. Trimming cost V 5 bases and J 5 bases; bases outside gene matches: 12. The germline gives CDR1 SEHNR, CDR2 FQNEAQ (reference sequence). The CDR3 runs 16 residues. CDR3 DNA: TGTGCCAGCAGCCCCCTCCCGGGACAGGGAGAGGAGACCCAGTACTTC. Encoded protein: CASSPLPGQGEETQYF.

This clone was observed once. The V gene is TRBV6-5, the J gene TRBJ2-7; 7 bases match TRBD1. The junction had 10 bases not matched to a gene; V was cut back by 6 bases and J by 5 bases. The germline V gene has CDR1 MNHEY and CDR2 SVGAGI. The CDR3 runs 14 residues. The CDR3 spells CASSGTDDSHEQYF. Written as DNA, the CDR3 is TGTGCCAGCAGCGGGACAGACGATAGCCACGAGCAGTACTTC.

This clone was counted a few times. V and J are TRBV7-9 and TRBJ2-7; D uncertain. CDR3 length: 14 amino acids. The V gene's germline CDR1 is SEHNR and CDR2 FQNEAQ (reference sequence). V dropped 5 bases and J dropped 5 bases, with 16 bases sitting between them. The CDR3 bases are TGTGCCAGCAGCCCCAGAGGTGTCTTGGACGAGCAGTACTTC. Amino acids: CASSPRGVLDEQYF.

The chain is built from TRBV4-2 and TRBJ2-2; tentatively, D is TRBD1 (6 bases). The CDR3 covers 16 residues. Germline assignment: CDR1 LGHNA and CDR2 YNFKEQ. Deletions cut 4 bases from V and 0 bases from J, with 12 bases between. CDR3 region: CASSLGAGSNTGELFF. The CDR3 DNA follows: TGTGCCAGCAGCCTGGGGGCTGGGTCGAACACCGGGGAGCTGTTTTTT.

V gene TRBV7-9 combines with J gene TRBJ2-7; D is undetermined. Trimming stripped 0 bases from V and 5 bases from J, with 11 bases between. Germline V CDR1 and CDR2: SEHNR, FQNEAQ (reference sequence). CDR3 size: 14 residues. The CDR3 region is CASSLAATSDEQYF. Here the CDR3 DNA reads TGTGCCAGCAGCTTAGCAGCAACTTCGGACGAGCAGTACTTC.